This TCR beta chain was identified in a study of CD8+ T cells in alopecia areata. Study summary: Those patients who were treated received oral tofacitinib, which was given at 5 to 10 mg twice daily for moderate-to-severe alopecia areata.

In each case, RNA was isolated and then reverse transcribed into cDNA as the sequencing template. The repertoire was sequenced with immunoSEQ multiplex PCR; TCRdb's copy has only in-frame clones and lacks some. Of 100,000 to 120,000 clones in the sample, roughly three fifths were seen once. A word on this clone: Its specificity is unknown.

CDR3 length equals 14 residues. J lost 7 bases, V lost 6 bases, and 7 bases had no gene match. Germline CDR1 and CDR2: MNHEY and SMNVEV (reference sequence). The treatment denotes: oral pan-JAK inhibitor, 5-10 mg twice daily. Study-wide results and caveats: Among the 100 top clones, expanded CD8+ clones, like scalp clonality, were significantly decreased by tofacitinib. Greater clonality was observed in lesional scalp samples, especially alopecia totalis/universalis, versus normal scalp.

The TCR sequence derives from a human donor with alopecia areata. The sequenced sample was CD4+ T cells sorted from blood, obtained at week 24, from a patient treated with tofacitinib. J is TRBJ1-5 and V is TRBV27; 9 nucleotides agree with TRBD1. The CDR3, as DNA: TGTGCCAGCAGCCCCGACAGGGGGGGGCAGCCCCAGCATTTT. Protein product: CASSPDRGGQPQHF.